This T cell receptor (beta chain) was captured by sequencing in a study of cytomegalovirus exposure and HLA in healthy donors. Study-level findings and limits: Analysis performed later showed TCR beta chains linked to HLA being more clonally expanded than equally common others. For most TCR sequences rarity was the rule, although some public TCRs occurred in many donors.

This PCR relied on a set of 60 Vbeta primers and 13 Jbeta primers. Clones were sequenced by immunoSEQ multiplex PCR, and TCRdb holds only the in-frame ones, with some missing. The data hold around 100,000 clones, with approximately 82% observed a single time. In the case of this clone: The antigen is not known.

Sequencing input: PBMCs. This TCR was sampled from a man between 25 and 39 years old in good health and CMV-seropositive.

CDR3 nucleotides: TGTGCCAGCTCACCAGGACAGGTCCTTGAGCAGTTCTTC. It is translated as CASSPGQVLEQFF. V gene TRBV18 combines with J gene TRBJ2-1, with 7 bases matching TRBD1. CDR1 and CDR2 from the germline V gene are KGHSH and LQKENI. V lost 2 bases to trimming and J lost 9 bases; unmatched junction nucleotides: 4. The CDR3 totals 13 residues.